This is a list of T cell receptor beta chains from one sample in a study of T cell responses to AZD1222 COVID-19 vaccine. The method was immunoSEQ multiplex PCR; TCRdb's version includes in-frame clones alone and lacks a portion of them. This repertoire shows tens of thousands of clones, over 75% found once; its top ten account for roughly 16%. The material was peripheral blood, obtained on day 0 of AZD1222 vaccination. These receptors were taken from an adult in good health. CDR3s include the opening cysteine and the closing phenylalanine or tryptophan. The order of the fields is CDR3 length, V gene, J gene, CDR3 protein.

15	TRBV19	TRBJ2-3	CASSNTDRARDTQYF
15	TRBV6-5	TRBJ2-1	CASSYYGTVYNEQFF
15	TRBV5-1	TRBJ2-7	CASSLGGRMRYEQYF
15	TRBV10-3	TRBJ2-2	CAIRDGTDSTGELFF
14	TRBV6-5	TRBJ2-1	CASSFGGGGNEQFF
11	TRBV19	TRBJ1-1	CASKTGPEAFF
18	TRBV13	TRBJ2-7	CASSPPGTPQPYSYEQYF
16	TRBV3-1/TRBV3-2	TRBJ2-5	CASSQEGVLPAETQYF
13	TRBV9	TRBJ1-6	CASSANIDSPLHF
14	TRBV5-1	TRBJ1-1	CASSFRQGDTEAFF
15	TRBV7-9	TRBJ2-1	CASSREGQNYNEQFF
14	TRBV6-6	TRBJ1-1	CASSMNRRGTEAFF
13	TRBV30	TRBJ1-6	CAWDLGGNSPLHF
15	TRBV7-3	TRBJ2-3	CASSLAGGRTDTQYF
17	TRBV7-9	TRBJ2-4	CASSLVRTGVSKNIQYF
14	TRBV19	TRBJ2-7	CASSIGGGTFEQYF
15	TRBV11-2	TRBJ1-2	CASSLGQGGWYGYTF
14	TRBV11-3	TRBJ2-3	CASSLDSDTDTQYF
15	TRBV2	TRBJ1-1	CASSDSWRGNTEAFF
13	TRBV6-2/TRBV6-3	TRBJ2-2	CASSYIRTGELFF
14	TRBV19	TRBJ2-7	CASSIGVEGFEQYF
13	TRBV11-2	TRBJ2-7	CASRTGTEFEQYF
11	TRBV6-6	TRBJ2-1	CASSGQPEQFF
15	TRBV6-5	TRBJ1-2	CASRPQGTSNYGYTF
14	TRBV18	TRBJ1-1	CASSPQAVNTEAFF
13	TRBV11-2	TRBJ2-2	CASSPPGTGELFF
14	TRBV11-2	TRBJ2-7	CASSPVRGSHEQYF
15	TRBV5-1	TRBJ1-6	CASSLDGAGDSPLHF
15	TRBV30	TRBJ1-2	CAWILKRETGPGYTF
14	TRBV6-5	TRBJ1-6	CASSQLRGLGPLHF
15	TRBV27	TRBJ1-5	CASSFGTESNQPQHF
18	TRBV5-4	TRBJ1-4	CASSSTRGPLATNEKLFF
15	TRBV21-1	TRBJ2-2	CASSKGQGNTGELFF
14	TRBV11-2	TRBJ1-2	CASRPNRDGYGYTF
13	TRBV7-9	TRBJ1-1	CASSSDRGTEAFF
11	TRBV28	TRBJ1-1	CASSLGQEAFF
15	TRBV7-8	TRBJ2-3	CASSPIAGSTDTQYF
17	TRBV27	TRBJ2-3	CASSLPLTRLNTDTQYF
16	TRBV28	TRBJ1-5	CASRPLLGGGNQPQHF
15	TRBV5-4	TRBJ2-2	CASSLALGNTGELFF
13	TRBV19	TRBJ1-4	CATHRGTNEKLFF
16	TRBV27	TRBJ1-2	CASSETGTGTWGGYTF
15	TRBV19	TRBJ1-2	CASTPETGRHYGYTF
14	TRBV11-3	TRBJ1-6	CASSLGPINSPLHF
15	TRBV27	TRBJ2-7	CASSLYGGHFYEQYF
16	TRBV4-2	TRBJ2-2	CASSQEIGQHTGELFF
15	TRBV4-2	TRBJ2-7	CASSQEADGSYEQYF
12	TRBV29-1	TRBJ2-3	CSVVVGTDTQYF